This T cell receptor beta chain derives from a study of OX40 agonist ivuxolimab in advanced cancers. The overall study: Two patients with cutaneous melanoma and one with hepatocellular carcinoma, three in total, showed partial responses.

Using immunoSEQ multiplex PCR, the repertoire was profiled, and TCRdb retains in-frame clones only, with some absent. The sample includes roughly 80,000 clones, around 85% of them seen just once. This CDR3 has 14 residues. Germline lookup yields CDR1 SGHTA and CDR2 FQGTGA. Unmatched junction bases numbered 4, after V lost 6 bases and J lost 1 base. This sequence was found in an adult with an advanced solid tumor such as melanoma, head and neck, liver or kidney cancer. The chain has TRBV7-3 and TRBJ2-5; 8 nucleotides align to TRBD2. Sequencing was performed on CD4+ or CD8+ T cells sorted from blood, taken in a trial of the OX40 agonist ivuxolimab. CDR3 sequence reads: CASRKGLAQETQYF. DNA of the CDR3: TGTGCCAGCAGGAAAGGACTAGCCCAAGAGACCCAGTACTTC.